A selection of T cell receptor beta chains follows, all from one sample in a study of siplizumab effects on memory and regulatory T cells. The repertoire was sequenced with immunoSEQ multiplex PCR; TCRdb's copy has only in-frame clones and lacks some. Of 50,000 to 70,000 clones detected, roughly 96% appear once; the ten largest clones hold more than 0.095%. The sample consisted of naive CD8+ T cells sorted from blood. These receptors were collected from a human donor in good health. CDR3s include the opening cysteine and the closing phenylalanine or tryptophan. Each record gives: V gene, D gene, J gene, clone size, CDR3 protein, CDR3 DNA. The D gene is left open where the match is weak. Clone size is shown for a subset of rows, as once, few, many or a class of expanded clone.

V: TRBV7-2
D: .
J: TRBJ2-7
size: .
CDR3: CASSLGQASYEQYF
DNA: TGTGCCAGCAGCTTAGGACAGGCTTCCTACGAGCAGTACTTC

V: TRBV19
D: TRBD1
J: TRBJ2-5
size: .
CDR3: CASSNLDRGAQETQYF
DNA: TGTGCCAGTAGCAACTTGGACAGGGGGGCTCAAGAGACCCAGTACTTC

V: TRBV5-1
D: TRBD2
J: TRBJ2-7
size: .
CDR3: CASSPLAGETYEQYF
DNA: TGCGCCAGCAGTCCACTAGCGGGGGAGACCTACGAGCAGTACTTC

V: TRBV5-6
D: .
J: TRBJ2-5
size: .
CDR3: CASSLVGWGEAEETQYF
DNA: TGTGCCAGCAGCTTGGTTGGGTGGGGGGAGGCCGAAGAGACCCAGTACTTC

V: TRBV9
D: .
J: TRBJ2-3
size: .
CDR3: CASSVATGSTDTQYF
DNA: TGTGCCAGCAGCGTAGCTACAGGTTCCACAGATACGCAGTATTTT

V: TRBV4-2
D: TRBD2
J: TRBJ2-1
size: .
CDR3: CASSTGTSDGNEQFF
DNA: TGTGCCAGCAGTACCGGGACTAGCGACGGGAATGAGCAGTTCTTC

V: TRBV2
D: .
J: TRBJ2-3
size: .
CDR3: CASDGVFTDTQYF
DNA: TGTGCCAGCGACGGGGTCTTCACAGATACGCAGTATTTT

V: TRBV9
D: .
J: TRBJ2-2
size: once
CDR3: CASSSRTPPLPELFF
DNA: TGTGCCAGCAGCTCTAGAACCCCCCCTCTCCCGGAGCTGTTTTTT

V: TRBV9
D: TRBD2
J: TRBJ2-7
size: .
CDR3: CASSVGPSGAYEQYF
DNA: TGTGCCAGCAGCGTAGGTCCTAGCGGGGCCTACGAGCAGTACTTC

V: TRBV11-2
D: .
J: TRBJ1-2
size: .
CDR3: CASSPGNYGYTF
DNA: TGTGCCAGCAGCCCAGGGAACTATGGCTACACCTTC

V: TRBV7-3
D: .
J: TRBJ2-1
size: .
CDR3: CASSNPLENEQFF
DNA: TGTGCCAGCAGCAACCCCCTCGAGAATGAGCAGTTCTTC

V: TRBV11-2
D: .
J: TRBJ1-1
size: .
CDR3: CASSLGEKAFF
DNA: TGTGCCAGCAGCTTAGGGGAAAAAGCTTTCTTT

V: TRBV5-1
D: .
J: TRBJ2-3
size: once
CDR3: CASGSTGADTQYF
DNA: TGCGCCAGCGGCTCCACCGGGGCAGATACGCAGTATTTT

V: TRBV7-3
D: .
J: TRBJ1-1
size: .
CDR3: CASSLGSGGYAFF
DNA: TGTGCCAGCAGCTTAGGGTCGGGAGGATATGCTTTCTTT

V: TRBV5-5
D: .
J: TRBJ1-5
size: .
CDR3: CASSLDQGLGQPQHF
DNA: TGTGCCAGCAGCTTGGATCAGGGGTTGGGTCAGCCCCAGCATTTT

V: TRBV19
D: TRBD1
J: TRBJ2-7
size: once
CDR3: CASRDRDYEQYF
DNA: TGTGCCAGTAGGGACAGGGACTACGAGCAGTACTTC

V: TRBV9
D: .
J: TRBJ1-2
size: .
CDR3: CASSVGSGLANYGYTF
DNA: TGTGCCAGCAGCGTAGGCTCGGGACTAGCTAACTATGGCTACACCTTC

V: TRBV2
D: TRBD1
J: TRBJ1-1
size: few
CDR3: CASSEDRGLGEAFF
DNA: TGTGCCAGCAGTGAGGACAGGGGGCTAGGTGAAGCTTTCTTT

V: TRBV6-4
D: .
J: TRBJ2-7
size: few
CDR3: CAVPMRTYEQYF
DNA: TGTGCCGTACCAATGAGAACCTACGAGCAGTACTTC

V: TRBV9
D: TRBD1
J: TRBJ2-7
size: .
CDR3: CASSDRPGQVGEQYF
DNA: TGTGCCAGCAGCGACCGGCCGGGACAGGTGGGGGAGCAGTACTTC

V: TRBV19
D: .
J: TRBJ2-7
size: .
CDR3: CASSLGPGYEQYF
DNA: TGTGCCAGTAGTCTAGGACCGGGCTACGAGCAGTACTTC

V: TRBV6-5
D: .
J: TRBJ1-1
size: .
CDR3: CASSTPTGNTEAFF
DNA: TGTGCCAGCAGTACTCCGACGGGGAACACTGAAGCTTTCTTT

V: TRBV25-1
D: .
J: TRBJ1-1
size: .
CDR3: CASSDLGDDEAFF
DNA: TGTGCCAGCAGTGATTTAGGGGACGATGAAGCTTTCTTT

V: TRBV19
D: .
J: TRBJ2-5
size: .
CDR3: CASSPPVGAAQETQYF
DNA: TGTGCCAGTAGTCCCCCAGTTGGGGCAGCTCAAGAGACCCAGTACTTC

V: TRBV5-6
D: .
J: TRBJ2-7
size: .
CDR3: CASSLAGSSYEQYF
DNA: TGTGCCAGCAGCTTGGCGGGCAGTTCCTACGAGCAGTACTTC

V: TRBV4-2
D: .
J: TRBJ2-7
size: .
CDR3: CASSQDDVGQVVHEQYF
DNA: TGTGCCAGCAGCCAAGATGACGTAGGCCAGGTAGTACACGAGCAGTACTTC

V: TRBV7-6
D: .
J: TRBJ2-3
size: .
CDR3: CASSDTDTQYF
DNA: TGTGCCAGCAGCGACACAGATACGCAGTATTTT

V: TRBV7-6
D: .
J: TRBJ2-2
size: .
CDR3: CASSLGGNTGELFF
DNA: TGTGCCAGCAGCTTGGGAGGGAACACCGGGGAGCTGTTTTTT

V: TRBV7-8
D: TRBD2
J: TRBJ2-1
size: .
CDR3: CASSLRLAGEDDEQFF
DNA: TGTGCCAGCAGCTTAAGGCTAGCGGGGGAAGACGATGAGCAGTTCTTC

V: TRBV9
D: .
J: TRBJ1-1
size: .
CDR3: CASSVGVQGPNTEAFF
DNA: TGTGCCAGCAGCGTAGGGGTGCAGGGACCGAACACTGAAGCTTTCTTT

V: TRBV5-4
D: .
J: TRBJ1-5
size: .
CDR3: CASSFGNQPQHF
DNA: TGTGCCAGCAGCTTCGGAAATCAGCCCCAGCATTTT

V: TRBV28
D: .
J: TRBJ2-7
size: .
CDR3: CASSPLTGASSYEQYF
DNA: TGTGCCAGCAGTCCCCTAACGGGAGCAAGCTCCTACGAGCAGTACTTC

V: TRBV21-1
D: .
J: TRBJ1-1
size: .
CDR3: CATPLLRGQGVAFF
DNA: TGTGCCACCCCCCTCCTCCGGGGACAGGGGGTAGCTTTCTTT

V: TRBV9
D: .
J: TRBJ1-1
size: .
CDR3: CASSMSGMNTEAFF
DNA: TGTGCCAGCAGCATGTCGGGGATGAACACTGAAGCTTTCTTT

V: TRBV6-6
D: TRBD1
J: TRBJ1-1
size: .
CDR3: CASSQGATEAFF
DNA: TGTGCCAGCAGTCAGGGGGCCACTGAAGCTTTCTTT

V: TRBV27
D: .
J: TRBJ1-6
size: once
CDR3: CASSYGQSNSPLHF
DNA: TGTGCCAGCAGCTACGGACAGTCGAATTCACCCCTCCACTTT

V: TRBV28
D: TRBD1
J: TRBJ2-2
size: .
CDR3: CASSPRWDSGELFF
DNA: TGTGCCAGCAGTCCCCGCTGGGACAGCGGGGAGCTGTTTTTT

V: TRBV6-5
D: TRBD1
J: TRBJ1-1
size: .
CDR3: CASSIRTGTEAFF
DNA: TGTGCCAGCAGTATACGGACAGGCACTGAAGCTTTCTTT

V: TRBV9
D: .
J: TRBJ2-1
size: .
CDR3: CASSVGSVGNEQFF
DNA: TGTGCCAGCAGCGTAGGTTCGGTGGGCAATGAGCAGTTCTTC

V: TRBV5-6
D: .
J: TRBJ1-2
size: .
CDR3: CASTLGAGGYTF
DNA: TGTGCCAGCACCCTAGGGGCGGGTGGCTACACCTTC

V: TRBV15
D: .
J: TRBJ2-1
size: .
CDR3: CATSSTGYSYNEQFF
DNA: TGTGCCACCAGCAGTACAGGGTACTCCTACAATGAGCAGTTCTTC

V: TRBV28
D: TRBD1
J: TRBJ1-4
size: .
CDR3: CASSFRGVGEKLFF
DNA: TGTGCCAGCAGTTTCAGGGGGGTTGGAGAAAAACTGTTTTTT

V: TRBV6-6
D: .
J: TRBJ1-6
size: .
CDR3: CASSYVRAEDSPLHF
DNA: TGTGCCAGCAGTTACGTCCGTGCGGAAGATTCACCCCTCCACTTT

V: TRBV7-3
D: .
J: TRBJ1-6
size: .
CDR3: CASSPSGENSPLHF
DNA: TGTGCCAGCAGCCCCTCAGGGGAAAATTCACCCCTCCACTTT

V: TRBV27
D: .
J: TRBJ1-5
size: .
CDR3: CASSTTDSQPQHF
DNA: TGTGCCAGCAGTACCACGGACAGTCAGCCCCAGCATTTT

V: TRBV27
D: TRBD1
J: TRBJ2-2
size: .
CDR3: CASSIVPGQSVGELFF
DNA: TGTGCCAGCAGTATAGTCCCGGGACAGTCGGTCGGGGAGCTGTTTTTT

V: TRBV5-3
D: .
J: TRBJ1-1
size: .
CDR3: CARTVDRGGTEAFF
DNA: TGTGCCAGAACGGTCGACCGGGGCGGGACTGAAGCTTTCTTT

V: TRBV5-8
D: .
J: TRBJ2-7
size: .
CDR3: CASSSAHSYEQYF
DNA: TGTGCCAGCAGCTCTGCCCACTCCTACGAGCAGTACTTC

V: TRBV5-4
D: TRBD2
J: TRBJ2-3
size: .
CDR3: CASSLPGGATDTQYF
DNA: TGTGCCAGCAGCTTGCCCGGGGGGGCCACAGATACGCAGTATTTT

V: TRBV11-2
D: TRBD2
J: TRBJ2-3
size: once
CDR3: CASSLEASGVDTQYF
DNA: TGTGCCAGCAGCTTAGAGGCTAGCGGGGTGGATACGCAGTATTTT

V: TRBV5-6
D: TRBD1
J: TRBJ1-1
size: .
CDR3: CASSLDRGPDTEAFF
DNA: TGTGCCAGCAGCCTAGACAGGGGGCCAGACACTGAAGCTTTCTTT

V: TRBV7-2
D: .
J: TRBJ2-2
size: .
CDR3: CASSQGPYTGELFF
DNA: TGTGCCAGCAGCCAGGGACCGTACACCGGGGAGCTGTTTTTT

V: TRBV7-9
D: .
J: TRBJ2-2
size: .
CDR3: CASSLVGNTGELFF
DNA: TGTGCCAGCAGCTTAGTCGGGAACACCGGGGAGCTGTTTTTT

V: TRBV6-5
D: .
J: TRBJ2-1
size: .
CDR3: CASSNTNNEQFF
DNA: TGTGCCAGCAGTAACACCAACAATGAGCAGTTCTTC